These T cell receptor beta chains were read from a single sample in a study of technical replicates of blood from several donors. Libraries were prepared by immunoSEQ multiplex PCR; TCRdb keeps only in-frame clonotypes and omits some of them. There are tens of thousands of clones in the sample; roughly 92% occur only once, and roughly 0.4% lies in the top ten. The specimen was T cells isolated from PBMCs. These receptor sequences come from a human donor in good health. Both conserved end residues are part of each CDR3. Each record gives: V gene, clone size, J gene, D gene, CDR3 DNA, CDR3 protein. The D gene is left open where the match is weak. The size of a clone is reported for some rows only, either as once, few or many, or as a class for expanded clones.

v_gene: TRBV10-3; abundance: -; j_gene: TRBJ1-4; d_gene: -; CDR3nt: TGTGCCATCAGTGATGGGGGGGGTAGCGGTGAAAAACTGTTTTTT; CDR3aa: CAISDGGGSGEKLFF
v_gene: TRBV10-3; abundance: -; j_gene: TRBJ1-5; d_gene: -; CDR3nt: TGTGCCATCAGTCAGCAATCAGGATCCGGCGGGGCCCAGCATTTT; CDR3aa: CAISQQSGSGGAQHF
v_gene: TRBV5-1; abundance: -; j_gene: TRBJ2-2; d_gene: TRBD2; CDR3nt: TGCGCCAGCAGCTTGGAGGGCTCCGGGACTAGAACCGGGACCGGGGAGCTGTTTTTT; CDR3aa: CASSLEGSGTRTGTGELFF
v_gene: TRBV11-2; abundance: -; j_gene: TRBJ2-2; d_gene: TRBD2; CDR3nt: TGTGCCACCAAACCGGGACTAGTGTCCGGGGAGCTGTTTTTT; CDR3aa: CATKPGLVSGELFF
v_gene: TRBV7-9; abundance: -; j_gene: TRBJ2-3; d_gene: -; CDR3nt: TGTGCCAGCACCGGCGGGGATACGCAGTATTTT; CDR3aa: CASTGGDTQYF
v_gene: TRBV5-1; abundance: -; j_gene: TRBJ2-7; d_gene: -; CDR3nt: TGCGCCAGCAGCCTAAATTCCTACGAGCAGTACTTC; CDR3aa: CASSLNSYEQYF
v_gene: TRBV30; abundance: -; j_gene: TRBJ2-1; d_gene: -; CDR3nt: TGTGCCTGGAGTGTAGCCCTAGCTAATGAGCAGTTCTTC; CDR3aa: CAWSVALANEQFF
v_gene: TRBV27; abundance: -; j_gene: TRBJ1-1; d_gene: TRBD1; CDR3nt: TGTGCCACCTCGACAGGGCTGAACACTGAAGCTTTCTTT; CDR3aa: CATSTGLNTEAFF
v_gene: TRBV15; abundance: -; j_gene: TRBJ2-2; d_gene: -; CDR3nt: TGTGCCACCAGCAGAGCCTCGGAGGGGCCAGGTGCCGGGGAGCTGTTTTTT; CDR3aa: CATSRASEGPGAGELFF
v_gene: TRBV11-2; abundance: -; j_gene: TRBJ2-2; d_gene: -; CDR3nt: TGTGCCAGCAGCTTGTCCTACACCGGGGAGCTGTTTTTT; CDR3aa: CASSLSYTGELFF
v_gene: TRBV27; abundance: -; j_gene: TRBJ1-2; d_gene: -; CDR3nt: TGTGCCAGCAGTGACAATAAAAGAGTAGGTAGCTATGGCTACACCTTC; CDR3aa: CASSDNKRVGSYGYTF
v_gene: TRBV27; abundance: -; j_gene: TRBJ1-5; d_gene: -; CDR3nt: TGTGCCAGCAGTTCCCGCCAGGGGTGGAATCAGCCCCAGCATTTT; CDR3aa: CASSSRQGWNQPQHF
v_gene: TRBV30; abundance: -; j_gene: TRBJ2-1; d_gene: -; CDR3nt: TGTGCCTGGACCACAGGACTGGGGGCCAATGAGCAGTTCTTC; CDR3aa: CAWTTGLGANEQFF
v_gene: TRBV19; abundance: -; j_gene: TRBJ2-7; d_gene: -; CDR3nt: TGTGCCAGTAGTCTATCAATCTTTGCGGCCTACGAGCAGTACTTC; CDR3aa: CASSLSIFAAYEQYF
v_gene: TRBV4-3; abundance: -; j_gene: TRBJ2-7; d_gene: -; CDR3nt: TGCGCCAGCAGCCAAGAGGGGAGGGGGGGAAGCTACGAGCAGTACTTC; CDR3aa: CASSQEGRGGSYEQYF
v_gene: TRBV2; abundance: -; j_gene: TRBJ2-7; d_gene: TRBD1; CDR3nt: TGTGCCAGCAGCCTGGGACAGCCGCAACAGTACTTC; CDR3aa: CASSLGQPQQYF
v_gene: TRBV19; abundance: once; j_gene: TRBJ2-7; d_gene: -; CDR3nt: TGTGCCAGTACTCGCGGCGGATCCTACGAGCAGTACTTC; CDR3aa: CASTRGGSYEQYF
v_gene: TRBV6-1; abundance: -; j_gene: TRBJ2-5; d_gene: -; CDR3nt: TGTGCCAGCAGGATGACAGTCTACCAAGAGACCCAGTACTTC; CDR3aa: CASRMTVYQETQYF
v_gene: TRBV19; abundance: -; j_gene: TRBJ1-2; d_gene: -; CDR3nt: TGTGCCAGTAGTATATCCCCCCTCGACAGGCCGGGTCGGAGCTACACCTTC; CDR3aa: CASSISPLDRPGRSYTF
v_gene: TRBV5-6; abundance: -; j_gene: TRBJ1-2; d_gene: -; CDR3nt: TGTGCCAGCAGCTTAGGAGGGGCGCCTGACTATGGCTACACCTTC; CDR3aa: CASSLGGAPDYGYTF
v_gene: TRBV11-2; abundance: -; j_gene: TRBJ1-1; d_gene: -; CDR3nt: TGTGCCAGCAGCTGGGGCGGGAACACTGAAGCTTTCTTT; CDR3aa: CASSWGGNTEAFF
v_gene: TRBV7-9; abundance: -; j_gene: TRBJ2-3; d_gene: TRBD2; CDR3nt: TGTGCCAGCAGCACACATACGACTAGCCTCACAGATACGCAGTATTTT; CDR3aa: CASSTHTTSLTDTQYF
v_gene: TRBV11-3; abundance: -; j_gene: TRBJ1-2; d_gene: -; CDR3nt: TGTGCCAGCAGCCAAAGGGGTGGCTACACCTTC; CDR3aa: CASSQRGGYTF
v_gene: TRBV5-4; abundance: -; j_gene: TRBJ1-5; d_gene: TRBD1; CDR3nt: TGTGCCAGCAGCAGAGGGACAGACACCAATCAGCCCCAGCATTTT; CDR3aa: CASSRGTDTNQPQHF
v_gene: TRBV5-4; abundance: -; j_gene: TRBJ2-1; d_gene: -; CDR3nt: TGTGCCAGCAGCTGGGCTACAAATGAGCAGTTCTTC; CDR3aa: CASSWATNEQFF
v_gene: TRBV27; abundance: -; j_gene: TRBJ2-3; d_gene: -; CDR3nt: TGTGCCAGCAGTCTCCCCACAGATACGCAGTATTTT; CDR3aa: CASSLPTDTQYF
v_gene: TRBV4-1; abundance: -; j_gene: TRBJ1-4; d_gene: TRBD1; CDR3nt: TGCGCCAGCAGCCCTAAGACAGGGGTGATGGCAACTAATGAAAAACTGTTTTTT; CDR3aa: CASSPKTGVMATNEKLFF
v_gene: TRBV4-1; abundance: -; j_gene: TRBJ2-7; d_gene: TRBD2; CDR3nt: TGCGCCAGCAGCCAAGGGACAGGGCTAGCGGGAGGGAGCTCCTACGAGCAGTACTTC; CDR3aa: CASSQGTGLAGGSSYEQYF
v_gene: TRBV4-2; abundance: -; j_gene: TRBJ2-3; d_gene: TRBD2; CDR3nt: TGTGCCAGCAGCCAAGATCGGCTAGCGGCTAGCACAGATACGCAGTATTTT; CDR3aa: CASSQDRLAASTDTQYF
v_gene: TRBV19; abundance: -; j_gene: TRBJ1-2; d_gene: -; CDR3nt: TGTGCCAGTAGTCGACAGACCTATGGCTACACCTTC; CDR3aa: CASSRQTYGYTF